This TCR beta chain emerged from a study of T cell repertoires in cytomegalovirus infection. Study-level background: Matching HLA type, along with CMV infection, was indicated by public TCR beta signatures.

TCRdb redid the calling of the reads with MiXCR, one entry per CDR3 protein. The sample has some 320,000 distinct CDR3 sequences, around 29% seen once; the top ten hold 15% to 20%. As to this clonotype: Its antigen is as yet unknown.

V was pared by 2 bases and J by 5 bases, with 9 bases between. CDR3 size: 13 residues. Germline CDR1 and CDR2: LNHNV and YYDKDF (reference sequence). The chain carries TRBV15 and TRBJ1-1, with a weak D call TRBD1 (5 bases). The sequence derives from a human donor in good health (CMV status not recorded). Some clones in this sample may be carry-over from other donors' samples. The specimen comprised cultured PBMCs, sampled from culture after CMV antigen stimulation. As DNA, the CDR3 is TGTGCCACCAGCAGACAGGGAGGGACTGAAGCTTTCTTT. It encodes CATSRQGGTEAFF.